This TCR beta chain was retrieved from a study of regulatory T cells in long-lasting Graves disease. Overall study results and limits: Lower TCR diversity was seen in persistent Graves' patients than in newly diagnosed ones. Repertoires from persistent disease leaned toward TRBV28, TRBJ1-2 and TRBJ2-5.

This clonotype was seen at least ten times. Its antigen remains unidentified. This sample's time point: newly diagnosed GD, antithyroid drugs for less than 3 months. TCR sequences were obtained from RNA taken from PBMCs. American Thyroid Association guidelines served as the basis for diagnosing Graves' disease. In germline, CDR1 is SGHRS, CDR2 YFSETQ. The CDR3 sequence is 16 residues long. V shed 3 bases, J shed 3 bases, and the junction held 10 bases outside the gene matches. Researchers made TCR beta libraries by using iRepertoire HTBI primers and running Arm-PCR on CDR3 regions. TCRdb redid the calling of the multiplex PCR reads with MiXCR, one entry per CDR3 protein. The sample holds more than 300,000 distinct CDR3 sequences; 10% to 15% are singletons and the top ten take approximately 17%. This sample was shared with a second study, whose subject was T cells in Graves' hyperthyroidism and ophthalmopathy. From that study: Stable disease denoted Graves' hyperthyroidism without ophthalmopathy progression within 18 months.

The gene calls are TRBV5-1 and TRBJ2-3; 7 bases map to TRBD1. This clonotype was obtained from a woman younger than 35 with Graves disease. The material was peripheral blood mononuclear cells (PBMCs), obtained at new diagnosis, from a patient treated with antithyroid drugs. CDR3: CASSSAPGGWTDTQYF. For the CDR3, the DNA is TGCGCCAGCAGCTCGGCACCAGGGGGTTGGACAGATACGCAGTATTTT.